The rows below give T cell receptor beta chains drawn from one sample of a study of spatial heterogeneity in lung cancer. Each CDR3 protein is one row after TCRdb ran MiXCR on the 5' RACE reads. The sample contains thousands of distinct CDR3 sequences, around a third of which appear only once. The sample consisted of lung tumor tissue, taken at surgery. The receptors were gathered from a male donor with early-stage non-small cell lung cancer. The CDR3 runs from the conserved cysteine through the conserved F or W. D genes are given only for firm matches. Clone size appears in some rows only: once, few, many, or a class for an expanded clone.

TGTGCCAGCAGCTTGGGGGACCCTGGGAATGAGCAGTTCTTC | CASSLGDPGNEQFF | TRBJ2-1 | NA | TRBV7-8 | few
TGCGCCAGCAGCAGGTCGGAAGATACGCAGTATTTT | CASSRSEDTQYF | TRBJ2-3 | NA | TRBV5-1 | medium-sized
TGCGCCAGCAGCCAAACAGGGGTAGATACGCAGTATTTT | CASSQTGVDTQYF | TRBJ2-3 | TRBD1 | TRBV4-3 | NA
TGTGCCAGCAGTCCGACTAGCGGGAGAACCCATGAGCAGTTCTTC | CASSPTSGRTHEQFF | TRBJ2-1 | TRBD2 | TRBV6-1 | NA
TGTGCCAGCAGCCCAACTTTGGGGACAGGGGCCTACGAGCAGTACTTC | CASSPTLGTGAYEQYF | TRBJ2-7 | TRBD1 | TRBV7-8 | medium-sized
TGTGCCAGCAGCTTAACCCGGGACGTCCAGTTCTTC | CASSLTRDVQFF | TRBJ2-1 | NA | TRBV2 | few
TGTGCCAGCAGCTTAAGTTCTACCTTAGCCAAAAACATTCAGTACTTC | CASSLSSTLAKNIQYF | TRBJ2-4 | NA | TRBV11-2 | NA
TGCAGTGCCGACGGCCAGGGGGCGATTGATGAGCAGTTCTTC | CSADGQGAIDEQFF | TRBJ2-1 | TRBD1 | TRBV20-1 | many
TGTGCCAGCAGCGGGGGACGGACTAGCGGACTATACGAGCAGTACTTC | CASSGGRTSGLYEQYF | TRBJ2-7 | TRBD2 | TRBV9 | large
TGTGCCAGCAGTTTAGGGCCCGGACTTGGGGCCTACGAGCAGTACTTC | CASSLGPGLGAYEQYF | TRBJ2-7 | NA | TRBV27 | medium-sized
TGCGCCAGCAGCCTAGTACACGGGGGCCAGAGGGAAGCTTTCTTT | CASSLVHGGQREAFF | TRBJ1-1 | NA | TRBV4-3 | NA
TGTGCCAGCAGCTTGGGGGACAGGGAATACAATGAGCAGTTCTTC | CASSLGDREYNEQFF | TRBJ2-1 | TRBD1 | TRBV5-6 | hyperexpanded
TGCAGCGTTGAAGATCTACTAGCGGGAGGTACAGATACGCAGTATTTT | CSVEDLLAGGTDTQYF | TRBJ2-3 | TRBD2 | TRBV29-1 | medium-sized
TGCAGCGTTGTAGGGTCGCCAGGAGCTTATCTGCACGAGCAGTACTTC | CSVVGSPGAYLHEQYF | TRBJ2-7 | NA | TRBV29-1 | NA
TGCGCCAGCAGCACCCGGACTAGCGGGAGGGGGAACACCGGGGAGCTGTTTTTT | CASSTRTSGRGNTGELFF | TRBJ2-2 | TRBD2 | TRBV5-1 | medium-sized
TGTGCCAGCCAATTCGGGACTAGCGTTGGGGAGCAGTTCTTC | CASQFGTSVGEQFF | TRBJ2-1 | TRBD2 | TRBV7-2 | NA
TGTGCCAGCAGGGAGCGGGGGCGAGAGACCCAGTACTTC | CASRERGRETQYF | TRBJ2-5 | TRBD2 | TRBV11-2 | NA
TGTGCCAGCAGTTACAGTCCACCAGGGAGCAATCAGCCCCAGCATTTT | CASSYSPPGSNQPQHF | TRBJ1-5 | NA | TRBV6-2/TRBV6-3 | medium-sized